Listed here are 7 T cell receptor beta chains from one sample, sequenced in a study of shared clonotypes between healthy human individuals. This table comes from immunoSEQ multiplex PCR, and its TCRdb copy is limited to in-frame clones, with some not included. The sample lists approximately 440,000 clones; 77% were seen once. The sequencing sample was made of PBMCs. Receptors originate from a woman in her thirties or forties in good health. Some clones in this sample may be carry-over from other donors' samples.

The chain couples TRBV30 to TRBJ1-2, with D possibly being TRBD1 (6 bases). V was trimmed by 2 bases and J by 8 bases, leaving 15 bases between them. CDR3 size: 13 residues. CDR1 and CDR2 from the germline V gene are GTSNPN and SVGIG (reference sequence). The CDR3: CAWSPKGVGGYTF. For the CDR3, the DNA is TGTGCCTGGAGTCCCAAGGGGGTCGGGGGCTACACCTTC.

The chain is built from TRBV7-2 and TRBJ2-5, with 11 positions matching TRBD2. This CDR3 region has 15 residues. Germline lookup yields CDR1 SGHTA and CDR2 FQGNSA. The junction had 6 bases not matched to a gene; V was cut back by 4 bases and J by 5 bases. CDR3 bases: TGTGCCAGCAGCTCGAATAGCGGGAGGGCCGAGACCCAGTACTTC. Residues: CASSSNSGRAETQYF.

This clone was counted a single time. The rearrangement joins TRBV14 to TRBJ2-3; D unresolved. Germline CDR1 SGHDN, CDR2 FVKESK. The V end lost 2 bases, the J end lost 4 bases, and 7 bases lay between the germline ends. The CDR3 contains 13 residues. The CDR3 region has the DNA TGTGCCAGCAGCCAAAGGAGCGCAGATACGCAGTATTTT. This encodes CASSQRSADTQYF.

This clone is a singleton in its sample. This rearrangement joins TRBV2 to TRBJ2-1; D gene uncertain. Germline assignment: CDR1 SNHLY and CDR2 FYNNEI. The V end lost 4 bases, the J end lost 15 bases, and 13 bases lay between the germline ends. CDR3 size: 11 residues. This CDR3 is CASSVGQKLFF. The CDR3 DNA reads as TGTGCCAGCAGTGTTGGCCAGAAACTGTTCTTC.

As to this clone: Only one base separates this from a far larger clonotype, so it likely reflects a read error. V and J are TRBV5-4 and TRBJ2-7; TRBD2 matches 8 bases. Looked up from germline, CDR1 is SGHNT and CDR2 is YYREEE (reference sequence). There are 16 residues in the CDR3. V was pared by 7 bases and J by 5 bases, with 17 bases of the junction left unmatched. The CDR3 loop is CASGPLPGAGGDEQYF. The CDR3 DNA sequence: TGTGCCAGCGGCCCCCTCCCGGGTGCGGGAGGCGACGAGCAGTACTTC.

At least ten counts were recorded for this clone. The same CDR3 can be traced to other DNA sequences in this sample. DNA for the CDR3: TGTGCCAGCAGCCAACAAGAGACCCAGTACTTC. This translates into CASSQQETQYF. The chain is built from TRBV14 and TRBJ2-5; D uncertain. V lost 2 bases to trimming and J lost 2 bases, with 0 bases between them. CDR1 and CDR2 (germline): SGHDN, FVKESK. The CDR3 spans 11 residues.

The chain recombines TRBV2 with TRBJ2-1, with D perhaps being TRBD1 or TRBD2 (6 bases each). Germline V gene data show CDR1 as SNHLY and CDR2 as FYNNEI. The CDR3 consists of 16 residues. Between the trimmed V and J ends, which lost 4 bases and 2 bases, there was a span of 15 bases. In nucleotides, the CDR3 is TGTGCCAGCAGTGTTGGACCGGGGGACACCTACAATGAGCAGTTCTTC. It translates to CASSVGPGDTYNEQFF.